This paragraph covers one T cell receptor beta chain sequence. The antigen is undetermined. TCRdb re-called the 5' RACE reads; every CDR3 protein appears as one record, without DNA. This sample carries approximately 15,000 distinct CDR3 sequences, with 50% to 60% going to the ten biggest clones. The sample comes from a study of T cells expressing NK-cell markers. Across the whole study: Underlying the TCR beta repertoires were sorted CD3+CD56+NKG2C+, CD3+CD56+NKG2C- and CD3+CD56-NKG2C+ T cells. There were seven HCMV-seropositive donors and one seronegative donor among the eight sequenced.

Points from the study as a whole: For 5 to 7 donors, the dominant NKG2C+ clonotypes made up roughly 1.0-7.5% of their CD8+ T cells. Whether the expanded NKG2C+ T cell clones recognized HCMV remained unclear.

This TCR derives from a man aged 18 to 69 in good health. The specimen was blood T cells: a sorted CD56 or NKG2C T cell subset, CD4+ or CD8+ T cells, or bulk PBMC T cells (not recorded which).

The CDR3 loop is CASGQGVAGTRNEQFF. The chain couples TRBV7-2 to TRBJ2-1; TCRdb indicates TRBD2, and absent DNA this call remains unverified. Germline values: CDR1 SGHTA, CDR2 FQGNSA. The CDR3 runs 16 residues.